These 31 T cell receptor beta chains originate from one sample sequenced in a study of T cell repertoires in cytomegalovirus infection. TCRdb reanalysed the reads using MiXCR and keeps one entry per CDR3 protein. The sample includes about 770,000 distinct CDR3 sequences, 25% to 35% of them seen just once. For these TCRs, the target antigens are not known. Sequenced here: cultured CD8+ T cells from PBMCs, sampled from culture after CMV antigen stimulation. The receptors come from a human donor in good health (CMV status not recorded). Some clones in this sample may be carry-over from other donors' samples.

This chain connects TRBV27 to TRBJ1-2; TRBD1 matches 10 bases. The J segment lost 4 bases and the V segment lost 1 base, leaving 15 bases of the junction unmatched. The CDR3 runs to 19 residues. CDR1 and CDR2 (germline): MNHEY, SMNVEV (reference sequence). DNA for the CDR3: TGTGCCAGCAGTTTATTATTTGTGACAGGGGGCGCTTCCGTCTATGGCTACACCTTC. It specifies CASSLLFVTGGASVYGYTF.

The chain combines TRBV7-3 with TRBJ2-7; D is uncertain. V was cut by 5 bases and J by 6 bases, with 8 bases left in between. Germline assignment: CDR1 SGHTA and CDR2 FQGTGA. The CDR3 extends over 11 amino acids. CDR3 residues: CASSRTAEQYF. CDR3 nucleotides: TGTGCCAGCAGCCGGACGGCCGAGCAGTACTTC.

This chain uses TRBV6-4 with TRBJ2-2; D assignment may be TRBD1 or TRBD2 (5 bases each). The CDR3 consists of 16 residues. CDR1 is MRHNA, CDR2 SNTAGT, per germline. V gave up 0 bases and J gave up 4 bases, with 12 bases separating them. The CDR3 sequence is CASSDSGEKSTGELFF. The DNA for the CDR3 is TGTGCCAGCAGTGACTCGGGGGAGAAGTCCACCGGGGAGCTGTTTTTT.

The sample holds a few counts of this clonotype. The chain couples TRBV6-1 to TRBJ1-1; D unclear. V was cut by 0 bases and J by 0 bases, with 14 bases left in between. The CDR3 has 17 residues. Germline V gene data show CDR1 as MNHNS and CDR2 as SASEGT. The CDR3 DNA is TGTGCCAGCAGTGAAGCCCAAACCGTCGACATGAACACTGAAGCTTTCTTT. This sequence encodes CASSEAQTVDMNTEAFF.

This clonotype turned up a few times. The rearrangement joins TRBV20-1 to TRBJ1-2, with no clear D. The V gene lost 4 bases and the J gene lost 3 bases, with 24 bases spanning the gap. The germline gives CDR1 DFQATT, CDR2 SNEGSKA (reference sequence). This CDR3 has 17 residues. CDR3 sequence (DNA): TGCAGTGCTACCTTCAATCGACGGACCCCACCTTACTATGGCTACACCTTC. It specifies CSATFNRRTPPYYGYTF.

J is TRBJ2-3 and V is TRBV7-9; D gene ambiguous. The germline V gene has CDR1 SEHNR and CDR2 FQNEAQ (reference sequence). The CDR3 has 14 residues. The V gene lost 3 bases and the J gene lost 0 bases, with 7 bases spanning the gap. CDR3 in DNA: TGTGCCAGCAGCTTCTCCTCTAGCACAGATACGCAGTATTTT. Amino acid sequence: CASSFSSSTDTQYF.

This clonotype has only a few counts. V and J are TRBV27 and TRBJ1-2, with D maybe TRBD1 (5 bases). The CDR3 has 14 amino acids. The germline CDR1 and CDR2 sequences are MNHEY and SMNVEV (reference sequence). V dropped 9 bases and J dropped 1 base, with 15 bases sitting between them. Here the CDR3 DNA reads TGTGCCAGTGCGAGGGGCAGGCTTAACTATGGCTACACCTTC. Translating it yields CASARGRLNYGYTF.

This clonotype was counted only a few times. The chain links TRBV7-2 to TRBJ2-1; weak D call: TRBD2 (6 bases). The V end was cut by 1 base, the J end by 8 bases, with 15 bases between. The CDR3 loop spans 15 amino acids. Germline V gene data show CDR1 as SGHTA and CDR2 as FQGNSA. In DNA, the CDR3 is TGTGCCAGCAGCTTAGTAGGGACTCCCAAACATGAGCAGTTCTTC. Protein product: CASSLVGTPKHEQFF.

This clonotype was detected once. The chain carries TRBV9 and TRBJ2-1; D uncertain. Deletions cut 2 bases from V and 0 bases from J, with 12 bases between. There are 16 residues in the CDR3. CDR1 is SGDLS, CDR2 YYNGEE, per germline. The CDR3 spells CASSVGSRNSYNEQFF. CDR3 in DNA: TGTGCCAGCAGCGTTGGATCGCGAAACTCCTACAATGAGCAGTTCTTC.

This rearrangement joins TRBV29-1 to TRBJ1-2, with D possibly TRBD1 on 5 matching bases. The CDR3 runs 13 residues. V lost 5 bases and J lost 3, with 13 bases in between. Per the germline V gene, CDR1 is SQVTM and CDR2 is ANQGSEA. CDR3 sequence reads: CSVMGGTHYGYTF. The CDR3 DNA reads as TGCAGCGTTATGGGAGGGACCCACTATGGCTACACCTTC.

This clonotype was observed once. The CDR3 region has the DNA TGTGCCAGCAGCGCGAGGGAAGGACCTGAGCGAAACACCATATATTTT. Translated: CASSAREGPERNTIYF. This chain uses TRBV9 with TRBJ1-3; D unresolved. Trimming removed 3 bases at V and 5 bases at J, with 18 bases between. Germline V gene sequence: CDR1 SGDLS, CDR2 YYNGEE. The CDR3 runs 16 residues.

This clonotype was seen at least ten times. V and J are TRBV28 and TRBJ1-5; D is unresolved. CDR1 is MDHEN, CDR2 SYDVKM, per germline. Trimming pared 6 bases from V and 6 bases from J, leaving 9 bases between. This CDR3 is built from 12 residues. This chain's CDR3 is CASSVGFQPQHF. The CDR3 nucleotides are TGTGCCAGCAGCGTAGGTTTTCAGCCCCAGCATTTT. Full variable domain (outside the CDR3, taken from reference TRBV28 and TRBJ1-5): DVKVTQSSRYLVKRTGEKVFLECVQDMDHENMFWYRQDPGLGLRLIYFSYDVKMKEKGDIPEGYSVSREKKERFSLILESASTNQTSMYLCASSVGFQPQHFGDGTRLSIL.

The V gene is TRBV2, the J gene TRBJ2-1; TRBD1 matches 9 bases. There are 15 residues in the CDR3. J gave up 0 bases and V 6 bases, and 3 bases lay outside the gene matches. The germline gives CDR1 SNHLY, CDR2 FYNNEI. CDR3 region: CASRDRGHSYNEQFF. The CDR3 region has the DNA TGTGCCAGCAGGGACAGGGGTCACTCCTACAATGAGCAGTTCTTC.

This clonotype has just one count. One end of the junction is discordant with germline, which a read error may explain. CDR3 sequence: CVTGDPDRERDNEQFF. The CDR3 nucleotides read TGTGTCACCGGTGACCCGGACAGGGAAAGGGACAATGAGCAGTTCTTC. This rearrangement joins TRBV24-1 to TRBJ2-1; 8 bases are shared with TRBD1. The CDR3 is 16 residues long. Germline V gene lookup returns CDR1 KGHDR and CDR2 SFDVKD.

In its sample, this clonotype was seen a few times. CDR3 region: CASSVGARQGIAKNIQYF. CDR3 DNA: TGTGCCAGTAGTGTCGGTGCGAGACAGGGGATAGCCAAAAACATTCAGTACTTC. This chain connects TRBV19 to TRBJ2-4; the match to TRBD1 covers 8 bases. J gave up 0 bases and V 5 bases, and 12 bases lay outside the gene matches. This CDR3 has 18 amino acids. Germline values: CDR1 LNHDA, CDR2 SQIVND (reference sequence).

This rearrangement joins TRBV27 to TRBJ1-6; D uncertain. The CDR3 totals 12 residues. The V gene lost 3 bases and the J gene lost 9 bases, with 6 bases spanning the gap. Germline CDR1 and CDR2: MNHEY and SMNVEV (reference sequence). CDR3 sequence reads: CASSFFSSPLHF. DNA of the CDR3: TGTGCCAGCAGTTTTTTCAGTTCACCCCTCCACTTT.

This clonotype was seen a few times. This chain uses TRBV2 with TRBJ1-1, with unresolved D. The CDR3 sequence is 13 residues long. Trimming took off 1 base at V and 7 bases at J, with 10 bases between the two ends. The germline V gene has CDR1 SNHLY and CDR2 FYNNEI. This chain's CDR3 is CASSEGERREAFF. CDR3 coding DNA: TGTGCCAGCAGTGAAGGGGAGCGGCGTGAAGCTTTCTTT.

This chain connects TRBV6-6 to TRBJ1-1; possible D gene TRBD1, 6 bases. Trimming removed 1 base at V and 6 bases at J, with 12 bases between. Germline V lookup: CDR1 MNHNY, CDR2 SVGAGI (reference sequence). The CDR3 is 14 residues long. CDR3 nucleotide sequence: TGTGCCAGCAGTTACTTCTCCAGGGGCGCTGAAGCTTTCTTT. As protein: CASSYFSRGAEAFF.

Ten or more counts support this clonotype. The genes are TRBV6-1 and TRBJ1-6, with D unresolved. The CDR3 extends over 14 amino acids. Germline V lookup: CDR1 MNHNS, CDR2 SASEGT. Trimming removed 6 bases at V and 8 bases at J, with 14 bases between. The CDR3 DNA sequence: TGTGCCAGCAGCCAAGTCGGGGTTGATTCACCCCTCCACTTT. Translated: CASSQVGVDSPLHF.

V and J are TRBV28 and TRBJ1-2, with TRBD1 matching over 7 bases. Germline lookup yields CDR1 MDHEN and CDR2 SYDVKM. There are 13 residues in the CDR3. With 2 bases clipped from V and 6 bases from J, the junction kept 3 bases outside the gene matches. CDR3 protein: CASSLRQGDGYTF. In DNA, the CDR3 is TGTGCCAGCAGTTTAAGGCAGGGGGATGGCTACACCTTC.

The CDR3 here is CASSPEPGPIQETQYF. DNA of the CDR3: TGTGCCAGCAGCCCCGAGCCGGGGCCGATTCAAGAGACCCAGTACTTC. V usage is TRBV7-6 and J usage is TRBJ2-5; possibly TRBD1 or TRBD2 for D (5 bases each). CDR1 is SGHVS, CDR2 FNYEAQ, per germline. CDR3 size: 16 residues. Trimming cost V 5 bases and J 2 bases, with 18 bases left between them.

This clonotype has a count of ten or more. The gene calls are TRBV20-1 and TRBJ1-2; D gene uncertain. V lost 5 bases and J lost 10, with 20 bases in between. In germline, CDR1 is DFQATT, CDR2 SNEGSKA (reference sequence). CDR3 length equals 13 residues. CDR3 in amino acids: CSAFSPGFGDYTF. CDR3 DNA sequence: TGCAGTGCTTTTTCTCCCGGCTTCGGGGACTACACCTTC.

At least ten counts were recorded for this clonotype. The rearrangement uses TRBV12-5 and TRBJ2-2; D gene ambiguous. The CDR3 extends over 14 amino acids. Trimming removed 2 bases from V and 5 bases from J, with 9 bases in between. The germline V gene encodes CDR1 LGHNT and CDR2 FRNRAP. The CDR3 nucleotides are TGTGCTAGTGGTTTGCTGGGAAGGACCGGGGAGCTGTTTTTT. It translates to CASGLLGRTGELFF.

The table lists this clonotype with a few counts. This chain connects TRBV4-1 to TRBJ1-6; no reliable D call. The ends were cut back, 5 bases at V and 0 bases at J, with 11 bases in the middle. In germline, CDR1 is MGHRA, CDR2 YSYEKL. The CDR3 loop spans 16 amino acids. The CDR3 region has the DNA TGCGCCAGCAGCTATACTATGAGCTCCTATAATTCACCCCTCCACTTT. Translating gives CASSYTMSSYNSPLHF.

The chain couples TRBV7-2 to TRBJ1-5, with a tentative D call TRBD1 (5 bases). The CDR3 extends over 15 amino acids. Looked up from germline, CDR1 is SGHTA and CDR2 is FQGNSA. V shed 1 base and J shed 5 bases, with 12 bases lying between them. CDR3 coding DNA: TGTGCCAGCAGCTTAGATTGGACAATCGATCAGCCCCAGCATTTT. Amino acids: CASSLDWTIDQPQHF. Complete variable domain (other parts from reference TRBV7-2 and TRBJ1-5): GAGVSQSPSNKVTEKGKDVELRCDPISGHTALYWYRQSLGQGLEFLIYFQGNSAPDKSGLPSDRFSAERTGGSVSTLTIQRTQQEDSAVYLCASSLDWTIDQPQHFGDGTRLSIL.

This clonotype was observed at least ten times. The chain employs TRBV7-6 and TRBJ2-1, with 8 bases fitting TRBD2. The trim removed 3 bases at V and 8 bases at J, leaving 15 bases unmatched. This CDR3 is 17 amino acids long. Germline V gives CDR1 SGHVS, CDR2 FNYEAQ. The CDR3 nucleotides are TGTGCCAGCAGCTTTTCCCCAGCGGGGGCACCCAAGGATGAGCAGTTCTTC. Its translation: CASSFSPAGAPKDEQFF.

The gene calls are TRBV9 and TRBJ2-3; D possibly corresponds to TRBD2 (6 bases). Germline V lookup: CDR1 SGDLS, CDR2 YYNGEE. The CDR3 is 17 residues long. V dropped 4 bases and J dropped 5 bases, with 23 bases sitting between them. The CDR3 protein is CASSPLRTRDSIDTQYF. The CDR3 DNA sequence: TGTGCCAGCAGCCCCCTCCGGACGAGGGACTCGATAGATACGCAGTATTTT.

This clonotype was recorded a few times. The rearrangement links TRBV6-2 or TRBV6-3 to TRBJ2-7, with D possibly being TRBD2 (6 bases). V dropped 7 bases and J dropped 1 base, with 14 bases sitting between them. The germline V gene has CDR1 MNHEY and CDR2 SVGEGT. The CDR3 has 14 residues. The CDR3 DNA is TGTGCCAGCAAGCTCAGCGGGTCGTCCTACGAGCAGTACGTC. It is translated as CASKLSGSSYEQYV.

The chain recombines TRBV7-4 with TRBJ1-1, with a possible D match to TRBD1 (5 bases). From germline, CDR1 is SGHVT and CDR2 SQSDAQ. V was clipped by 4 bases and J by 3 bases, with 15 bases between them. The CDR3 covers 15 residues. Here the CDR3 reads CASSSPETQDTEAFF. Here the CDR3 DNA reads TGTGCCAGCAGCTCGCCGGAAACACAGGACACTGAAGCTTTCTTT.

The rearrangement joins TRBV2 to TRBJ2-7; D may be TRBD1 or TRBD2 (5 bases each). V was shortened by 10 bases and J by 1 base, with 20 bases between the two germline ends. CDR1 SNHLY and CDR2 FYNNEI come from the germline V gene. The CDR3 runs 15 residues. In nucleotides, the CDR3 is TGTGCCACCACATCGGACCCGGGACCGTCCTACGAGCAGTACTTC. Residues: CATTSDPGPSYEQYF.

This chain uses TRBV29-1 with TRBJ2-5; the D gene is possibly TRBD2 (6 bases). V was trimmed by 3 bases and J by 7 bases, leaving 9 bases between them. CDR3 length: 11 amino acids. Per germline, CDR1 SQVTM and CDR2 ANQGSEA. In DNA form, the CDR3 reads TGCAGCGTTGACGGGGGTCCGACCCAGTACTTC. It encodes CSVDGGPTQYF.